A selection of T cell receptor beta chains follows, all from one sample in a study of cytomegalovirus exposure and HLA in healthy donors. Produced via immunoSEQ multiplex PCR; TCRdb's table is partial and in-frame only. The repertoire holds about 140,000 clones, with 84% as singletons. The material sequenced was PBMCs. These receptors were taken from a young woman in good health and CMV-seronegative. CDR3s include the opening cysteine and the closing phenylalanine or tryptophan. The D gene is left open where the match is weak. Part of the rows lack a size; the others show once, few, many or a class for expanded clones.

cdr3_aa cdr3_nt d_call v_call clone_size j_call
CASRKGRGNEKLFF TGTGCCAGCAGGAAGGGTCGGGGGAACGAAAAACTGTTTTTT . TRBV6-5 . TRBJ1-4
CASSLAGAHLHF TGTGCCAGCAGCTTAGCGGGGGCTCACCTCCACTTT . TRBV7-9 . TRBJ1-6
CASSLLLQTYEQYF TGTGCCAGCAGCCTGTTACTCCAGACTTACGAGCAGTACTTC . TRBV5-5 . TRBJ2-7
CASSEYFEQYF TGTGCCAGCAGTGAATACTTTGAGCAGTACTTC . TRBV2 . TRBJ2-7
CASTRSPQGSNPYNEQFF TGCGCCAGCACCCGGTCCCCCCAGGGATCCAATCCGTACAATGAGCAGTTCTTC . TRBV5-1 . TRBJ2-1
CASMGAGTEAFF TGTGCCAGCATGGGCGCAGGCACTGAAGCTTTCTTT . TRBV2 . TRBJ1-1
CASSSSGTGKEGYTF TGTGCCAGCAGCTCCTCCGGGACAGGGAAGGAGGGCTACACCTTC TRBD1 TRBV7-6 once TRBJ1-2
CASSWGLEAFF TGTGCCAGCAGCTGGGGACTGGAAGCTTTCTTT . TRBV5-6 . TRBJ1-1
CASSREGDNQPQHF TGTGCCAGCTCACGGGAGGGAGATAATCAGCCCCAGCATTTT . TRBV18 once TRBJ1-5
CASSLGQGAGHQQFF TGCGCCAGCAGCTTGGGACAGGGGGCAGGACATCAGCAGTTCTTC TRBD1 TRBV5-1 . TRBJ2-1
CATSRGGNQETQYF TGTGCCACCAGCAGAGGCGGAAACCAAGAGACCCAGTACTTC . TRBV15 . TRBJ2-5
CASGDMNSEAFF TGTGCCAGCGGGGACATGAACAGTGAAGCTTTCTTT . TRBV9 . TRBJ1-1
CASTGNTNTEAFF TGTGCCAGCACGGGAAACACAAACACTGAAGCTTTCTTT . TRBV6-6 . TRBJ1-1
CASSIATPTEAFF TGTGCCAGTAGTATAGCAACTCCTACTGAAGCTTTCTTT . TRBV19 . TRBJ1-1
CASSFRTGYGWVTYEQYF TGCGCCAGCAGCTTCCGGACAGGGTATGGGTGGGTCACCTACGAGCAGTACTTC TRBD1 TRBV5-1 . TRBJ2-7
CASSELTNEKLFF TGTGCCAGCAGTGAACTGACTAATGAAAAACTGTTTTTT . TRBV2 . TRBJ1-4
CASSSDRTRHSGANVLTF TGTGCCAGCTCATCAGACAGAACCCGGCACTCTGGGGCCAACGTCCTGACTTTC . TRBV18 . TRBJ2-6
CASSLSGAGYNEQFF TGTGCCAGCAGCTTATCAGGGGCCGGCTACAATGAGCAGTTCTTC . TRBV7-9 . TRBJ2-1
CASSLGGGETQYF TGCGCCAGCAGCTTGGGTGGCGGGGAGACCCAGTACTTC . TRBV5-1 . TRBJ2-5
CASSALTDIADTQYF TGTGCCAGCAGCGCACTAACGGACATTGCAGATACGCAGTATTTT . TRBV9 . TRBJ2-3
CASRPVGQGDNSPLHF TGTGCCAGCAGACCCGTGGGACAGGGGGATAATTCACCCCTCCACTTT TRBD1 TRBV7-8 . TRBJ1-6
CAISPPRTPGNEQFF TGTGCCATCAGTCCTCCTAGAACGCCCGGCAATGAGCAGTTCTTC . TRBV10-3 . TRBJ2-1
CASRNSGGTEAFF TGTGCCAGCAGGAATTCAGGGGGCACTGAAGCTTTCTTT TRBD1 TRBV6-5 . TRBJ1-1
CASSSPQETQYF TGTGCCAGCAGCTCCCCTCAAGAGACCCAGTACTTC . TRBV6-9 . TRBJ2-5
CASSSPRTSGGVEQFF TGTGCCAGCAGCTCACCCAGGACTAGCGGGGGAGTCGAGCAGTTCTTC TRBD2 TRBV5-4 . TRBJ2-1
CASSQVRTSGGGFTTYNEQFF TGCGCCAGCAGCCAAGTCCGTACTAGCGGGGGAGGATTCACTACATACAATGAGCAGTTCTTC TRBD2 TRBV4-3 . TRBJ2-1
CASSLDPDRGRAGELFF TGCGCCAGCAGCTTGGACCCGGACAGGGGGCGCGCCGGGGAGCTGTTTTTT TRBD1 TRBV5-1 . TRBJ2-2
CASSLGSKETQYF TGTGCCAGCAGCTTAGGTAGCAAAGAGACCCAGTACTTC . TRBV11-2 . TRBJ2-5
CASIPGGEAGELFF TGTGCCAGCATCCCAGGGGGCGAGGCCGGGGAGCTGTTTTTT TRBD1 TRBV6-1 . TRBJ2-2
CASSPREGYGYTF TGTGCCAGCAGCCCCAGGGAAGGCTATGGCTACACCTTC . TRBV6-5 . TRBJ1-2
CASSLNRDYEQYF TGTGCCAGCAGCTTAAACAGGGACTACGAGCAGTACTTC . TRBV11-2 . TRBJ2-7
CASSMATWGVAGLNYGYTF TGTGCCAGTAGTATGGCGACTTGGGGGGTCGCTGGTCTTAACTATGGCTACACCTTC . TRBV19 . TRBJ1-2
CASSLGGLAGVQETQYF TGTGCCAGCAGCTTGGGAGGACTAGCGGGCGTCCAAGAGACCCAGTACTTC TRBD2 TRBV5-4 . TRBJ2-5
CASSERQGGEAFF TGTGCCAGCTCAGAACGACAGGGAGGTGAAGCTTTCTTT TRBD1 TRBV18 once TRBJ1-1
CASSPYTEAFF TGTGCCAGCAGCCCATACACTGAAGCTTTCTTT . TRBV7-2 . TRBJ1-1
CASSGPPAPRDSLSYNEQFF TGTGCCAGCAGCGGACCCCCCGCCCCCCGGGACTCCCTCTCCTACAATGAGCAGTTCTTC . TRBV9 . TRBJ2-1
CASSLASQRGAGNEQFF TGTGCCAGCAGCTTAGCGAGCCAGCGGGGGGCGGGGAATGAGCAGTTCTTC TRBD2 TRBV7-6 . TRBJ2-1
CASDDGGGSREKLFF TGTGCCAGCGATGACGGGGGGGGGAGTCGGGAAAAACTGTTTTTT . TRBV28 . TRBJ1-4
CASSSHGTENKKPMNTEAFF TGTGCCAGCAGCTCACACGGGACAGAGAACAAGAAACCGATGAACACTGAAGCTTTCTTT TRBD1 TRBV9 . TRBJ1-1
CASSDPRSSGTDTQYF TGTGCCAGCAGTGACCCACGGTCCAGCGGCACAGATACGCAGTATTTT . TRBV25-1 once TRBJ2-3
CASSSSSPSTDTQYF TGTGCCAGCAGTTCGTCTAGCCCTAGCACAGATACGCAGTATTTT . TRBV6-1 . TRBJ2-3
CASSQGGADNYGYTF TGCGCCAGCAGCCAAGGCGGGGCTGATAACTATGGCTACACCTTC . TRBV4-1 . TRBJ1-2
CASSDLRTGGNTEAFF TGTGCCAGCAGTGACCTTCGGACAGGAGGAAACACTGAAGCTTTCTTT TRBD1 TRBV6-4 . TRBJ1-1
CASSLLSGAQTTQYF TGTGCCAGCAGCTTACTTTCTGGGGCGCAGACTACGCAGTATTTT . TRBV7-3 . TRBJ2-3
CASRGATITFYSNQPQHF TGTGCCAGTAGGGGGGCTACGATCACCTTTTATAGCAATCAGCCCCAGCATTTT . TRBV19 . TRBJ1-5
CASSNQGGEQFF TGCGCCAGCAGCAATCAGGGCGGTGAGCAGTTCTTC . TRBV5-1 . TRBJ2-1
CASSFIANEKLFF TGTGCCAGCAGCTTTATAGCGAATGAAAAACTGTTTTTT . TRBV7-9 . TRBJ1-4
CSAMGKTEAFF TGCAGTGCTATGGGCAAAACTGAAGCTTTCTTT . TRBV20-1 . TRBJ1-1
CASSVGASGAYEQYF TGTGCCAGCAGCGTAGGGGCTAGCGGGGCCTACGAGCAGTACTTC TRBD2 TRBV9 . TRBJ2-7
CASSQQGAGTEAFF TGTGCCAGCAGCCAACAGGGGGCAGGGACTGAAGCTTTCTTT TRBD1 TRBV5-4 . TRBJ1-1
CASRIWDRIIYGYTF TGTGCCAGCAGGATATGGGACAGGATTATCTATGGCTACACCTTC TRBD1 TRBV5-6 . TRBJ1-2
CATSGTGGPGANVLTF TGTGCCACCAGCGGGACAGGGGGCCCCGGGGCCAACGTCCTGACTTTC TRBD1 TRBV15 . TRBJ2-6
CASSLDGRVNYGYTF TGTGCCAGCAGCTTAGATGGCAGGGTGAACTATGGCTACACCTTC . TRBV7-9 . TRBJ1-2
CASSFSPSGSSSGYTF TGCGCCAGCAGCTTTAGCCCCTCCGGGTCAAGCAGTGGCTACACCTTC . TRBV5-1 . TRBJ1-2